This is a list of T cell receptor beta chains from one sample in a study of T cells after yellow fever vaccination. TCRdb re-analysed the 5' RACE reads in MiXCR, keeping a single row per CDR3 protein. Of 200,000 to 300,000 distinct CDR3 sequences listed, approximately 3.6% are singletons. The sample in question was PBMCs, obtained 15 days after the yellow fever booster vaccination. These receptors came from a man between 18 and 29 years old who received the YFV17D yellow fever vaccine. CDR3s include the opening cysteine and the closing phenylalanine or tryptophan. The D gene is left open where the match is weak. Not every row has a clone size; where given, it reads once, few, many or a size class.

>TRBV5-1|TRBD2|many|TRBJ2-3
TGCGCCAGCAGCGACGGACTAGCGGGGGTAGATACGCAGTATTTT
CASSDGLAGVDTQYF
>TRBV6-6|NA|many|TRBJ1-2
TGTGCCAGCAGTCTAGGGCGGAATGGCTACACCTTC
CASSLGRNGYTF
>TRBV27|TRBD1|many|TRBJ2-7
TGTGCCAGCAGTCCCGGACAGGGGGGTTTTGAGCAGTACTTC
CASSPGQGGFEQYF
>TRBV7-9|NA|many|TRBJ1-6
TGTGCCAGCAGCTTAGAAACCTGGACGTCACCCCTCCACTTT
CASSLETWTSPLHF
>TRBV7-9|NA|many|TRBJ1-1
TGTGCCAGCAGCCCCCCCCGCCACACTGAAGCTTTCTTT
CASSPPRHTEAFF
>TRBV11-1|TRBD2|many|TRBJ2-2
TGTGCCAGCAGCTCATGGGGGGGGTCCGGGGAGCTGTTTTTT
CASSSWGGSGELFF
>TRBV7-9|NA|many|TRBJ1-1
TGTGCCAGCAGCTTAGCGCGGGAAGTAACTGAAGCTTTCTTT
CASSLAREVTEAFF
>TRBV7-9|TRBD2|many|TRBJ2-1
TGTGCCAGTCCAGCCAGCGGGGCCTACAATGAGCAGTTCTTC
CASPASGAYNEQFF
>TRBV7-3|NA|many|TRBJ1-6
TGTGCCAGCAGCTTCGGAGGCTCCTATAATTCACCCCTCCACTTT
CASSFGGSYNSPLHF
>TRBV20-1|NA|many|TRBJ1-1
TGCAGTGCTAGTTGGGTCATTGGGGGCACTGAAGCTTTCTTT
CSASWVIGGTEAFF
>TRBV2|TRBD1|many|TRBJ1-1
TGTGCCAGAAGGACAGGGCTCGGGACTGAAGCTTTCTTT
CARRTGLGTEAFF
>TRBV20-1|NA|many|TRBJ2-5
TGCAGTGCTAGAGATCGGGAAACTTCAGAAGAGACCCAGTACTTC
CSARDRETSEETQYF
>TRBV5-1|NA|many|TRBJ2-5
TGCGCCAGCAGCTTGGTTCCTAGCCAGGAGACCCAGTACTTC
CASSLVPSQETQYF
>TRBV4-2|NA|many|TRBJ1-5
TGTGCCAGCAGCCTGGCTTTCCAGGGATCAGGTCAGCCCCAGCATTTT
CASSLAFQGSGQPQHF
>TRBV6-5|TRBD2|many|TRBJ2-1
TGTGCCAGCAGTTACTCCCTAGCGGGGGGGAATGAGCAGTTCTTC
CASSYSLAGGNEQFF
>TRBV7-9|NA|many|TRBJ2-2
TGTGCCAGCATCAAAGAGGCGAGCACCGGGGAGCTGTTTTTT
CASIKEASTGELFF
>TRBV6-5|TRBD1|many|TRBJ2-7
TGTGCCAGCAGTTCGGACAGGGGCCTTCTCGAGCAGTACTTC
CASSSDRGLLEQYF
>TRBV24-1|NA|few|TRBJ1-1
TGTGCCCGAATCTTCGGGGGCGGCACTGAAGCTTTCTTT
CARIFGGGTEAFF
>TRBV27|NA|many|TRBJ2-5
TGTGCCAGCAGTACCGGGACGTTCCGTACAGAGACCCAGTACTTC
CASSTGTFRTETQYF
>TRBV3-1|TRBD2|many|TRBJ2-2
TGTGCCAGCAGCCAAGGTAGCGGGGGAGGTACCGGGGAGCTGTTTTTT
CASSQGSGGGTGELFF
>TRBV7-2|NA|many|TRBJ2-4
TGTGCCAGCAGCTTAGACAGGGCCAAAAACATTCAGTACTTC
CASSLDRAKNIQYF
>TRBV5-6|NA|many|TRBJ2-1
TGTGCCAGCAGCTTGGCGGCGTCGGACCTCGGGGACAATGAGCAGTTCTTC
CASSLAASDLGDNEQFF
>TRBV7-2|NA|few|TRBJ2-2
TGTGCCAGCAGCTTAGGTTTCAGGGCGAACACCGGGGAGCTGTTTTTT
CASSLGFRANTGELFF
>TRBV4-1|TRBD1|NA|TRBJ1-1
TGCGCCAGCAGCCAAGAAGGAACAGGGGCTTTGAACACTGAAGCTTTCTTT
CASSQEGTGALNTEAFF
>TRBV7-2|TRBD1|many|TRBJ2-5
TGTGCCAGCAGCCAAGTGGGACAGGGGGGAGAGACCCAGTACTTC
CASSQVGQGGETQYF
>TRBV12-3/TRBV12-4|NA|few|TRBJ1-1
TGTGCCAGCAGTTTATGGGCTACGAACACTGAAGCTTTCTTT
CASSLWATNTEAFF
>TRBV5-4|NA|NA|TRBJ1-6
TGTGCCAGCAGCTTGCACGGGAGCTCCTATAATTCACCCCTCCACTTT
CASSLHGSSYNSPLHF
>TRBV20-1|NA|many|TRBJ2-5
TGCAGTGCTAGTTCCTCATTCGAAGAGACCCAGTACTTC
CSASSSFEETQYF
>TRBV6-2/TRBV6-3|NA|medium-sized|TRBJ2-1
TGTGCCAGCAGATACCTAGCGGAGGGGGGGCACAATGAGCAGTTCTTC
CASRYLAEGGHNEQFF
>TRBV5-1|TRBD1|many|TRBJ1-1
TGCGCCAGCAGCTACACCGGGACAGGGGGTAACACTGAAGCTTTCTTT
CASSYTGTGGNTEAFF
>TRBV12-3/TRBV12-4|TRBD1|many|TRBJ2-7
TGTGCCAGCAGTTTAGGGGCAGGGGGCGAGCAGTACTTC
CASSLGAGGEQYF
>TRBV11-3|TRBD2|many|TRBJ2-2
TGTGCCAGCAGCCTAGCGGTCACCGGGGAGCTGTTTTTT
CASSLAVTGELFF
>TRBV7-2|TRBD2|many|TRBJ2-7
TGTGCCAGCAGCTTGAAAGCGGGAACCTACGAGCAGTACTTC
CASSLKAGTYEQYF
>TRBV6-2/TRBV6-3|TRBD2|many|TRBJ2-1
TGTGCCAGCAGTTTCAGCGGGGGGTTATACAATGAGCAGTTCTTC
CASSFSGGLYNEQFF
>TRBV7-2|NA|many|TRBJ1-1
TGTGCCAGCAGCTTAGTCGGGCCTTTTTCTTTCTTT
CASSLVGPFSFF
>TRBV4-1|NA|many|TRBJ2-3
TGCGCCAGCAGCCAGAGGAGGGGCACAGATACGCAGTATTTT
CASSQRRGTDTQYF
>TRBV7-3|NA|NA|TRBJ2-3
TGTGCCAGCAGCTTCGGGACTGGAGTTAGCACAGATACGCAGTATTTT
CASSFGTGVSTDTQYF
>TRBV3-1|TRBD2|many|TRBJ2-1
TGTGCCAGCAGCCAAGTGGACGGGGGGGCTCTTCGGGATGAGCAGTTCTTC
CASSQVDGGALRDEQFF
>TRBV12-3/TRBV12-4|NA|many|TRBJ1-6
TGTGCCAGCAGCCCCAGGGAATATAATTCACCCCTCCACTTT
CASSPREYNSPLHF
>TRBV5-5|TRBD2|many|TRBJ2-3
TGTGCCAGCAGCTTAGCGGGGAGCACAGATACGCAGTATTTT
CASSLAGSTDTQYF
>TRBV12-3/TRBV12-4|TRBD1|many|TRBJ1-2
TGTGCCAGCAGTTTATGGGGGACAGGGATTCCTAACTATGGCTACACCTTC
CASSLWGTGIPNYGYTF
>TRBV7-6|NA|few|TRBJ2-7
TGTGCCAGCAGCACCGGGACCTACGAGCAGTACTTC
CASSTGTYEQYF
>TRBV2|TRBD1|many|TRBJ1-5
TGTGCCAGCAGAGCAGGGGGCGTAGGCAATCAGCCCCAGCATTTT
CASRAGGVGNQPQHF
>TRBV24-1|TRBD1|many|TRBJ2-5
TGTGCCACCAGTGATTACCGGGACAGGGCAGGACTGGAGACCCAGTACTTC
CATSDYRDRAGLETQYF
>TRBV7-9|NA|many|TRBJ2-7
TGTGCCAGCAGCTTACCCGCCGGGCTCCCCTACGAGCAGTACTTC
CASSLPAGLPYEQYF
>TRBV28|NA|many|TRBJ2-2
TGTGCCAGCAGTTTCCCCCATACCTGGGGATTAACCGGGGAGCTGTTTTTT
CASSFPHTWGLTGELFF
>TRBV3-1|TRBD1|many|TRBJ2-1
TGTGCCAGCAGCCTGGGGAGACAGGGTTACGAGCAGTTCTTC
CASSLGRQGYEQFF
>TRBV6-1|TRBD1|NA|TRBJ2-3
TGTGCCAGCAGTGAAGCGGGGACAGGTTACACAGATACGCAGTATTTT
CASSEAGTGYTDTQYF
>TRBV6-2/TRBV6-3|NA|many|TRBJ2-4
TGTGCCAGCAGTTCGTACCCATTCGAGGGAACACCCGTCAAAAACATTCAGTACTTC
CASSSYPFEGTPVKNIQYF
>TRBV6-1|NA|many|TRBJ1-5
TGTGCCAGCAGTGAAGGGACATGGACACTGAGGAGAGTCAATCAGCCCCAGCATTTT
CASSEGTWTLRRVNQPQHF
>TRBV20-1|TRBD1|few|TRBJ2-3
TGCAGTGCTCCCGGACAGGGTATTCATACGCAGTATTTT
CSAPGQGIHTQYF